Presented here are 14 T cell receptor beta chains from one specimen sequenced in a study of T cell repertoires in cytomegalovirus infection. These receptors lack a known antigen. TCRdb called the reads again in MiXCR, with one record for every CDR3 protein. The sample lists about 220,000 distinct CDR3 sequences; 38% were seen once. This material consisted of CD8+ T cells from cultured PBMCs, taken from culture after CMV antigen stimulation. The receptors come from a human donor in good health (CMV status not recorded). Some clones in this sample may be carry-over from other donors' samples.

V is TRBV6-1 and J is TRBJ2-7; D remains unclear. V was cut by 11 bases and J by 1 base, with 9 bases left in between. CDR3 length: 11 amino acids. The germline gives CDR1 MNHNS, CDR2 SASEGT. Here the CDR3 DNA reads TGTGCCTCCGCGGCGTCCTACGAGCAGTACTTC. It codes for CASAASYEQYF.

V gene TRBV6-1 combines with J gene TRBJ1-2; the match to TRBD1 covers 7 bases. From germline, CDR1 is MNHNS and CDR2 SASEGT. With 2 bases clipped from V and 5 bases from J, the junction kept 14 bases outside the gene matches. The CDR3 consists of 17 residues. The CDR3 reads CASSESNPGQKFYGYTF. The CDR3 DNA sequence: TGTGCCAGCAGTGAATCAAACCCGGGACAGAAGTTTTATGGCTACACCTTC.

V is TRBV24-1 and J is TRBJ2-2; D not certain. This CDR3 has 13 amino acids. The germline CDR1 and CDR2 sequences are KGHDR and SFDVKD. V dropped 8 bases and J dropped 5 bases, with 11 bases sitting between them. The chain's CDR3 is CATISSGTGELFF. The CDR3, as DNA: TGTGCCACCATTTCGAGTGGAACCGGGGAGCTGTTTTTT.

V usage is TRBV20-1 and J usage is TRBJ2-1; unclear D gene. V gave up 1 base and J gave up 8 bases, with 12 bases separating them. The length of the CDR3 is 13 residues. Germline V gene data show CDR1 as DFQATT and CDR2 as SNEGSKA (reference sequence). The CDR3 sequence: CSARAPRGDEQFF. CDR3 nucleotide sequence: TGCAGTGCTAGAGCTCCTCGTGGCGATGAGCAGTTCTTC.

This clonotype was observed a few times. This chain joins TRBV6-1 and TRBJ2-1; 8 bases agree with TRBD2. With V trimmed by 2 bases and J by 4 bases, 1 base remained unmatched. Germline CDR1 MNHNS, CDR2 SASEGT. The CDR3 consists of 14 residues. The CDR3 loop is CASSELAGYNEQFF. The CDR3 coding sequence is TGTGCCAGCAGTGAACTAGCGGGTTACAATGAGCAGTTCTTC.

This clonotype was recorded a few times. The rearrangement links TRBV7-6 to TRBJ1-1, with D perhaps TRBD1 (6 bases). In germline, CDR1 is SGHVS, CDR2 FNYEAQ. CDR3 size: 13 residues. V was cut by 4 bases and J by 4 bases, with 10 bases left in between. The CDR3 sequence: CASSSPQGTEAFF. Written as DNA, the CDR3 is TGTGCCAGCAGCTCGCCACAGGGCACTGAAGCTTTCTTT.

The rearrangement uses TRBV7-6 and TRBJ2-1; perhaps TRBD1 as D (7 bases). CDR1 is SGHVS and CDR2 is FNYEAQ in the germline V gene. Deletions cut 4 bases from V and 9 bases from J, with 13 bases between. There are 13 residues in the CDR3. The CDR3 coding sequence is TGTGCCAGCAGCTCCCAGGGGGGAAGTGAGCAGTTCTTC. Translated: CASSSQGGSEQFF.

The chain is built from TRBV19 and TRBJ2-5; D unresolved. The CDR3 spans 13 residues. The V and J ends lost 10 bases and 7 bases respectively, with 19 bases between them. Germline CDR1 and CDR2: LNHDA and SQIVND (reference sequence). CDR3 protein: CATQTGPPRTQYF. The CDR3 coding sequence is TGTGCCACCCAAACCGGGCCCCCTAGGACCCAGTACTTC.

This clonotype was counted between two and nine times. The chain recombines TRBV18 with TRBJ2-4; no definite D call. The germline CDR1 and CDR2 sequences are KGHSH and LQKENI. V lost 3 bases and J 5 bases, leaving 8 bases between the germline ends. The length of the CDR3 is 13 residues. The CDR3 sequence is CASSPPRENIQYF. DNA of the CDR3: TGTGCCAGCTCACCTCCGCGAGAAAACATTCAGTACTTC.

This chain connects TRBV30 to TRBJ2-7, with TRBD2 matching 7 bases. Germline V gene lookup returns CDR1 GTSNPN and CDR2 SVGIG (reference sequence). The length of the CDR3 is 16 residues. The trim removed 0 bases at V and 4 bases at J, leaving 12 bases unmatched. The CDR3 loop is CAWSVFFPGRIYEQYF. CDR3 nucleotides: TGTGCCTGGAGTGTGTTCTTTCCCGGGAGGATTTACGAGCAGTACTTC.

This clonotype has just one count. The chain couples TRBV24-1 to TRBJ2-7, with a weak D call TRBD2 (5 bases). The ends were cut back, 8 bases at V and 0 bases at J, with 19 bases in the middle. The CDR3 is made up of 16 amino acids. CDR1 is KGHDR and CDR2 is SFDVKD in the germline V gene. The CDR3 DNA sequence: TGTGCCACCACCGAAACTACGGACGGAGGCTCCTACGAGCAGTACTTC. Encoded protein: CATTETTDGGSYEQYF.

The CDR3 is CASSSRLAGGSNGELFF. The DNA for the CDR3 is TGTGCCAGCAGCTCCCGACTAGCGGGGGGTTCTAACGGGGAGCTGTTTTTT. The chain is built from TRBV11-2 and TRBJ2-2; 13 bases agree with TRBD2. J gave up 7 bases and V 4 bases, and 9 bases lay outside the gene matches. CDR1 is SGHAT and CDR2 is FQNNGV in the germline V gene. The CDR3 spans 17 residues.

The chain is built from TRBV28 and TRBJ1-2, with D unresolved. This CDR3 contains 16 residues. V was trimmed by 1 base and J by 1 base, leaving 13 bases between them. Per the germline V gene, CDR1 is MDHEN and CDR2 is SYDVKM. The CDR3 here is CASSLSIWDLNYGYTF. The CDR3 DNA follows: TGTGCCAGCAGTTTATCAATCTGGGATCTTAACTATGGCTACACCTTC.

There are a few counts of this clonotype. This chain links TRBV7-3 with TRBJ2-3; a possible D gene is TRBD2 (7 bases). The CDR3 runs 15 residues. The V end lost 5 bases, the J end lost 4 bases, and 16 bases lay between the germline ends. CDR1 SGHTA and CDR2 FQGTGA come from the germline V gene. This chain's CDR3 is CASSGSGGGADTQYF. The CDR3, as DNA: TGTGCCAGCAGCGGGTCTGGCGGGGGCGCAGATACGCAGTATTTT.